This T cell receptor beta chain was sequenced in a study of T-cell reconstitution after alpha-beta-depleted transplantation in children. Whole-study findings and limits: Several hundred expanded graft clones reportedly supplied alpha-beta T cells about two months after transplant. It was surviving recipient T cells and thymic progenitors that gave some patients high TCRbeta diversity at day 60. It was newly produced T cells that mostly accounted for T-cell counts and diversity one year after transplant.

CDR1 is MNHEY, CDR2 SVGAGI, per germline. The CDR3 sequence is 13 residues long. V dropped 2 bases and J dropped 3 bases, with 6 bases sitting between them. Worth noting for this clonotype: The antigen is unknown.

Preparation of the TCRbeta library used unique molecular identifiers. TCRdb re-called the PCR reads with MiXCR, one entry per CDR3 protein. The sample consists of hundreds of thousands of distinct CDR3 sequences, 15% to 20% of them appearing once. The TCR comes from a male patient under 18 who had a stem cell transplant for acute lymphoblastic leukemia, so the T cells may come from the graft donor. The starting material was PBMCs, mostly from graft donor cells, obtained 360 days after TCRalphabeta/CD19-depleted stem cell transplant. V usage is TRBV6-5 and J usage is TRBJ2-3; D not resolved. DNA for the CDR3: TGTGCCAGCAGTTACACAGTAACAGATACGCAGTATTTT. This encodes CASSYTVTDTQYF.